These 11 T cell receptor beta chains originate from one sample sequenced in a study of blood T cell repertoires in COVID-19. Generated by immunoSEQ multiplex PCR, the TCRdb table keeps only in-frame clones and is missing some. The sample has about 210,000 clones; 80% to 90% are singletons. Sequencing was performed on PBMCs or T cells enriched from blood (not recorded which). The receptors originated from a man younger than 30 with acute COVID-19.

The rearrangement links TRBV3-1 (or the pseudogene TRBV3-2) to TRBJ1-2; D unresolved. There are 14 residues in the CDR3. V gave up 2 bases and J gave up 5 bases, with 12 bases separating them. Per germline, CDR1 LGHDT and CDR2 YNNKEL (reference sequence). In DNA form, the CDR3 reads TGTGCCAGCAGCCAACCGAACACGGGGTATGGCTACACCTTC. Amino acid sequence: CASSQPNTGYGYTF.

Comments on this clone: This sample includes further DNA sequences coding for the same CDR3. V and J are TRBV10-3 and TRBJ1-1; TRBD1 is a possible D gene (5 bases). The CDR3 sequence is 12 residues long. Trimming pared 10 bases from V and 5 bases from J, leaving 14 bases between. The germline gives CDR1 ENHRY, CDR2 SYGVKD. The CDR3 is CATGGSGTEAFF. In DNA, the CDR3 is TGTGCCACCGGGGGTTCAGGGACTGAAGCTTTCTTT.

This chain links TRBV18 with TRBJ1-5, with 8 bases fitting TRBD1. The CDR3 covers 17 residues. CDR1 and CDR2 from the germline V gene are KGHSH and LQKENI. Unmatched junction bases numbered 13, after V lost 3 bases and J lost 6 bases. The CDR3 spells CASSPFSVAGGGQPQHF. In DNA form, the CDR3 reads TGTGCCAGCTCACCGTTTTCTGTTGCAGGGGGCGGTCAGCCCCAGCATTTT.

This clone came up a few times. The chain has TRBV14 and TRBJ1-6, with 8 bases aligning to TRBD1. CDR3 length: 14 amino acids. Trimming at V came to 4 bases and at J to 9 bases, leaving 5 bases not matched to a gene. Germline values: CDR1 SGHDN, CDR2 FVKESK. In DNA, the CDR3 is TGTGCCAGCAGCCCCATGCAGGGGGCTTCACCCCTCCACTTT. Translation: CASSPMQGASPLHF.

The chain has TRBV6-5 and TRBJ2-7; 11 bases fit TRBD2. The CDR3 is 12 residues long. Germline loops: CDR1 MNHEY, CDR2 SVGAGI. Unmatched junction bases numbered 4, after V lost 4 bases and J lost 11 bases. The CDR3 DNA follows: TGTGCCAGCAGTTCTACTAGCGGGAGTAAGTACTTC. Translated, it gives CASSSTSGSKYF.

CDR3 DNA sequence: TGTGCCAGCAGCTTATATGGTGCGGGCACAGATACGCAGTATTTT. Protein sequence: CASSLYGAGTDTQYF. The chain carries TRBV7-3 and TRBJ2-3; D not certain. This CDR3 comprises 15 residues. Trimming pared 2 bases from V and 1 base from J, leaving 10 bases between. Germline-derived CDR1 and CDR2 are SGHTA and FQGTGA.

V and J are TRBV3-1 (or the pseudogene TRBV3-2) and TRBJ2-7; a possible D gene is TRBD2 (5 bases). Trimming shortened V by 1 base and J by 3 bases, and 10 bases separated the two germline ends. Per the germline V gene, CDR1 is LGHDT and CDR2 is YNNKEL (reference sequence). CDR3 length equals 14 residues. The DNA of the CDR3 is TGTGCCAGCAGCCAAGTGTCCGGGGACTACGAGCAGTACTTC. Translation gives CASSQVSGDYEQYF.

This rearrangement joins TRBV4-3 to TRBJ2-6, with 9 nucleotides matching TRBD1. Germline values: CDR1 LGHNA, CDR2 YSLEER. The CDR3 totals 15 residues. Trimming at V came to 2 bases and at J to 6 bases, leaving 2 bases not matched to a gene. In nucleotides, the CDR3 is TGCGCCAGCAGCCAAACAGGGGGCGAGGCCAACGTCCTGACTTTC. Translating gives CASSQTGGEANVLTF.

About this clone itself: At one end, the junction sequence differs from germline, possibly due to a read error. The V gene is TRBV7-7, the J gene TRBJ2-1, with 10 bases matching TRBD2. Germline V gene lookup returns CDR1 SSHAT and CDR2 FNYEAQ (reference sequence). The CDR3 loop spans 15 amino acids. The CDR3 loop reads CASSAGLASGNEQFF. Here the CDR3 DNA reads TGTGCTAGCAGCGCGGGACTAGCGTCAGGTAATGAGCAGTTCTTC.

This CDR3 is CASQTATGDAEAFF. Written as DNA, the CDR3 is TGTGCCAGCCAAACTGCTACAGGGGACGCTGAAGCTTTCTTT. The chain uses TRBV27 and TRBJ1-1; 7 positions agree with TRBD1. Germline V gene sequence: CDR1 MNHEY, CDR2 SMNVEV (reference sequence). This CDR3 is built from 14 residues. V lost 8 bases and J lost 6; bases outside the gene matches: 12.

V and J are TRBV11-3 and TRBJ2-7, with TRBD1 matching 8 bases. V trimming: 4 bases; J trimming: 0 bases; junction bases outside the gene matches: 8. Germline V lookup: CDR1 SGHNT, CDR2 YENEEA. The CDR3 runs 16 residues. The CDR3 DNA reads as TGTGCCAGCAGCTCTCACAGGGGGAAACCCTCCTACGAGCAGTACTTC. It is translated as CASSSHRGKPSYEQYF.